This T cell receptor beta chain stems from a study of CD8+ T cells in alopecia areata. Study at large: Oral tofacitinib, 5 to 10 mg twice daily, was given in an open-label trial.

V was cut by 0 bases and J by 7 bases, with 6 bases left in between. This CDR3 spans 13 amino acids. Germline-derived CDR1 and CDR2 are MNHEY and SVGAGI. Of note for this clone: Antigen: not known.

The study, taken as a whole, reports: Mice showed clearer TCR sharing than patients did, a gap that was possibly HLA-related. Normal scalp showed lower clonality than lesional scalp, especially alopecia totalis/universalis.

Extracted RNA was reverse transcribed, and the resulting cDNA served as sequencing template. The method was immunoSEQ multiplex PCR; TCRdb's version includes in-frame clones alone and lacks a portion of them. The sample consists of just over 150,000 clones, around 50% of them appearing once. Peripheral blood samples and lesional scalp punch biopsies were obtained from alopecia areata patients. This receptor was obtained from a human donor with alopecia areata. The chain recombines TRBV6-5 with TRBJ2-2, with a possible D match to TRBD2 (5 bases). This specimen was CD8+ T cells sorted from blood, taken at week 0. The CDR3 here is CASSYSGIGELFF. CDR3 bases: TGTGCCAGCAGTTACTCCGGGATCGGGGAGCTGTTTTTT.